Below, one TCR beta chain is given with its context. This same CDR3 is encoded by further DNA sequences in the sample. The data were taken from a study of blood T cell repertoires in COVID-19. The protocol was immunoSEQ multiplex PCR, while the TCRdb copy is restricted to in-frame clones and leaves out a portion. Here the sample spans under 150,000 clones, around 78% being singletons. Trimming removed 6 bases at V and 7 bases at J, with 10 bases between. CDR1 is MNHNY and CDR2 is SVGAGI in the germline V gene (reference sequence). The CDR3 covers 12 residues. This rearrangement joins TRBV6-6 to TRBJ1-5; possible D gene TRBD1, 6 bases. Specimen: peripheral blood. The receptor was isolated from a human donor in a cohort sampled during active COVID-19. The CDR3 DNA follows: TGTGCCAGCAGACAGGGTAACCAGCCCCAGCATTTT. The encoded protein is CASRQGNQPQHF.